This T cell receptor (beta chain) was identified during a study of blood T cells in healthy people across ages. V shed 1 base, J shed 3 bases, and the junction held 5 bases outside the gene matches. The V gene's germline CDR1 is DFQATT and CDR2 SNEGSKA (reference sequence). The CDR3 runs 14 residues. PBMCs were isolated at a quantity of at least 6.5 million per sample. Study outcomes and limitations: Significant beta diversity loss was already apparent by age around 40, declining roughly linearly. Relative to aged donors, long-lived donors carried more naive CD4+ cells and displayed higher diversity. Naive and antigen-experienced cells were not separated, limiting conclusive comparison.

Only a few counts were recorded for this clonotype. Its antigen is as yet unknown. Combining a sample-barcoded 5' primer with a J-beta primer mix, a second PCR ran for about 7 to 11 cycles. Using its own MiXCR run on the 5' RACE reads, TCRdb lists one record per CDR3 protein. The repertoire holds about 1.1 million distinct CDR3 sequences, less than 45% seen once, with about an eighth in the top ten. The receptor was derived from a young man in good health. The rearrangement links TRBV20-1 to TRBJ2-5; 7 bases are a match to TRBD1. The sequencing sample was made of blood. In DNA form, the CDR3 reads TGCAGTGCTAGAGTTTTGACAGGGAAAGAGACCCAGTACTTC. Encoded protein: CSARVLTGKETQYF.